This T cell receptor (beta chain) was profiled in a study of T-cell reconstitution after alpha-beta-depleted transplantation in children. This clonotype has at least ten counts. This CDR3 contains 14 residues. V gave up 0 bases and J gave up 6 bases, with 11 bases separating them. Germline V gene data show CDR1 as MNHNS and CDR2 as SASEGT. The TCRbeta library was prepared with unique molecular identifiers. One entry per CDR3 protein, called by TCRdb with MiXCR from the PCR reads. Of hundreds of thousands of distinct CDR3 sequences listed, approximately 17% are singletons. The chain couples TRBV6-1 to TRBJ1-2, with D perhaps matching TRBD1 (5 bases). The sequences come from PBMCs from the stem cell graft donor, collected from the stem cell graft. This clonotype was sampled from a human donor who donated a stem cell graft to a child with acute myeloid leukemia. CDR3 sequence: CASSEAREGHGYTF. CDR3 bases: TGTGCCAGCAGTGAAGCGCGGGAGGGACATGGCTACACCTTC.